The subject of this entry is one T cell receptor beta chain. The antigen is undetermined. CDR3 length: 16 residues. The germline gives CDR1 SEHNR, CDR2 FQNEAQ (reference sequence). With 2 bases removed from V and 0 bases from J, the gap between germline ends came to 13 bases. Sequencing was performed with immunoSEQ multiplex PCR; in TCRdb, only in-frame clones are kept and a portion is missing. Among around 2,100,000 clones listed, around 96% were seen once. The entry originates in a study of shared clonotypes between healthy human individuals. Whole-study results and caveats: Larger estimated richness was generally seen in naive subsets than in memory subsets. Sampling covered blood only; tissue repertoires likely differ.

The naive CD8 fraction comprised CD45RO-negative cells positively selected for CCR7 and excluded terminally differentiated effector memory CD45RA+ cells. Everyone who donated was a Caucasian adult who lived in Nashville, Tennessee. The sequenced sample consisted of naive CD8+ T cells sorted from blood. The chain joins TRBV7-9 to TRBJ2-5; either TRBD1 or TRBD2 may fit D (5 bases each). This receptor was taken from a man between 18 and 35 years old in good health. In DNA, the CDR3 is TGTGCCAGCAGCTTAATTGGGGGAGAGGACCAAGAGACCCAGTACTTC. Translation gives CASSLIGGEDQETQYF.